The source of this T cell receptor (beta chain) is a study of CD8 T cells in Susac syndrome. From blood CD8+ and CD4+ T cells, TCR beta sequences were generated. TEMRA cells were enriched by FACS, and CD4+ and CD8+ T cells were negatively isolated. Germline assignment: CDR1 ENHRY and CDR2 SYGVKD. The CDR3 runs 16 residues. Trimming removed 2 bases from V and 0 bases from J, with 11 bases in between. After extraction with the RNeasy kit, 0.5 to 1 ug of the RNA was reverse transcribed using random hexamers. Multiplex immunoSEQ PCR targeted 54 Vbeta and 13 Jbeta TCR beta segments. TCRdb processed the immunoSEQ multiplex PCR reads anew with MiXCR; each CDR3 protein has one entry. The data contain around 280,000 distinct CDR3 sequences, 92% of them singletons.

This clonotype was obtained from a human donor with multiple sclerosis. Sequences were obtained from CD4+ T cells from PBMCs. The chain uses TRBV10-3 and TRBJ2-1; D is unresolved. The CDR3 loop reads CAISEADGSSYNEQFF. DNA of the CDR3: TGTGCCATCAGTGAGGCGGACGGTAGCTCCTACAATGAGCAGTTCTTC.